This TCR beta chain originates from a study of blood T cells in healthy people across ages. The wider study: Per two T cells, template switching captured roughly one barcoded beta molecule. Study-wide points: The recorded TCR beta diversity per million T cells decreased in a roughly linear manner with age. The study could not conclusively compare naive and antigen-experienced cells, given its unsorted PBMCs.

Healthy Caucasian individuals from Russia aged about 6 to 90 were enrolled as donors. The authors ran a second PCR of about 7 to 11 cycles using a sample-barcoded 5' primer and a J-beta primer mix. TCRdb used MiXCR to reprocess the 5' RACE reads, holding one entry per CDR3 protein. The data contain under 2,000,000 distinct CDR3 sequences, 40% to 55% of them seen just once; the ten biggest clones take up around 2.1%. The table lists this clonotype with a few counts. Its antigen remains unknown. V shed 0 bases, J shed 2 bases, and the junction held 14 bases outside the gene matches. This CDR3 is built from 20 residues. The germline CDR1 and CDR2 sequences are MNHEY and SVGEGT.

The V gene is TRBV6-2 or TRBV6-3, the J gene TRBJ2-5; 11 nucleotides agree with TRBD2. The sequenced sample was blood. The receptor's source is a woman in her 40s in good health. CDR3 amino acids: CASSYSGLAATLTNQETQYF. The CDR3 DNA follows: TGTGCCAGCAGTTACTCGGGACTAGCGGCCACCCTAACTAATCAAGAGACCCAGTACTTC.